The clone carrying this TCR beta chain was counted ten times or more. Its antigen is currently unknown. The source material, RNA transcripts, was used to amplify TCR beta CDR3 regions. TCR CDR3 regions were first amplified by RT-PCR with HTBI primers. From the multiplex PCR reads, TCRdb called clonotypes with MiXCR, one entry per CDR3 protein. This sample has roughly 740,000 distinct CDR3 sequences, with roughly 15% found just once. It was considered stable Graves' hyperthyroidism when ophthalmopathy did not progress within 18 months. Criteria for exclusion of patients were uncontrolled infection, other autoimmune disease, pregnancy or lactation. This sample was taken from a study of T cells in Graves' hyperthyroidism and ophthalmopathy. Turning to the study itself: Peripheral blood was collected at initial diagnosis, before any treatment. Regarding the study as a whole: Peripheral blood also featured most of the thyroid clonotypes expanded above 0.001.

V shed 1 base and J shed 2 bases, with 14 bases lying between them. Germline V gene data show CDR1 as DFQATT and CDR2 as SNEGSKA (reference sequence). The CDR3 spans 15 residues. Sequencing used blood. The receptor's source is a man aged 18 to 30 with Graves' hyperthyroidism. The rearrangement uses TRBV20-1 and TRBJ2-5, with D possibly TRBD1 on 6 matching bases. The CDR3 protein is CSARVIGQTQETQYF. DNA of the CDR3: TGCAGTGCTAGAGTTATTGGACAGACACAAGAGACCCAGTACTTC.